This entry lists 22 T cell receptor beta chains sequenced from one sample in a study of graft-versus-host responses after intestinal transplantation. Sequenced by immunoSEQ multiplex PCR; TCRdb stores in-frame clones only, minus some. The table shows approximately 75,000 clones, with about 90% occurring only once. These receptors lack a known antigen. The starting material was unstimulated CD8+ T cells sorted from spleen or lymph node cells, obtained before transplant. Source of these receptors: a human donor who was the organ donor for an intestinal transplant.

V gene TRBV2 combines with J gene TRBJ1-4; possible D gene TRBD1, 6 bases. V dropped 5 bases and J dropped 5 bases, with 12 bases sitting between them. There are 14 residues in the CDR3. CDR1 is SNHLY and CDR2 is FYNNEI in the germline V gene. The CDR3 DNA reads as TGTGCCAGCAGTTATCCCGGACAGAATGAAAAACTGTTTTTT. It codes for CASSYPGQNEKLFF.

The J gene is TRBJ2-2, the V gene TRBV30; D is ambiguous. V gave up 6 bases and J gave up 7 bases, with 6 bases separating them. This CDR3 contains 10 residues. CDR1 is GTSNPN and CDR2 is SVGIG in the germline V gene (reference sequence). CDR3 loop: CACYGGELFF. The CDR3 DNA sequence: TGTGCCTGCTACGGCGGGGAGCTGTTTTTT.

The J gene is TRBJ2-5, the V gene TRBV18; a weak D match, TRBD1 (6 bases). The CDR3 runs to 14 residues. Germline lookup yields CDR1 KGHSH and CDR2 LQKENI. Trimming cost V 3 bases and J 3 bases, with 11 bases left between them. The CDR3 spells CASSPGHSKETQYF. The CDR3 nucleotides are TGTGCCAGCTCACCGGGACATTCAAAAGAGACCCAGTACTTC. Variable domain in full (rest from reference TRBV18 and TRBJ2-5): NAGVMQNPRHLVRRRGQEARLRCSPMKGHSHVYWYRQLPEEGLKFMVYLQKENIIDESGMPKERFSAEFPKEGPSILRIQQVVRGDSAAYFCASSPGHSKETQYFGPGTRLLVL.

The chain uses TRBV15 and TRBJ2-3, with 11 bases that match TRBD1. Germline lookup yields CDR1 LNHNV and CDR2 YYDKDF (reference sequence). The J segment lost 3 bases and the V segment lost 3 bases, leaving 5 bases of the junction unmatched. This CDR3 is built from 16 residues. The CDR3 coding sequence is TGTGCCACCAGCAGGGAGGGACAGGGGGAAACAGATACGCAGTATTTT. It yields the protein CATSREGQGETDTQYF.

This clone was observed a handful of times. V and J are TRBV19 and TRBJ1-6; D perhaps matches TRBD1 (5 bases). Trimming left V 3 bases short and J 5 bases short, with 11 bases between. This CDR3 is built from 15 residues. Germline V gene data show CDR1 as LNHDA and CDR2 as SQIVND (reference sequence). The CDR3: CASSIPGHNNSPLHF. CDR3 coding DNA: TGTGCCAGTAGTATTCCAGGACACAATAATTCACCCCTCCACTTT.

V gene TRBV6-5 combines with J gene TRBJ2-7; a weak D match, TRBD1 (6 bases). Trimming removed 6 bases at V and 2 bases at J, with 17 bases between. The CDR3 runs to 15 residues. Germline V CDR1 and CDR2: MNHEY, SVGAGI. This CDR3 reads CASSLRQGIAYEQYV. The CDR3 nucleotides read TGTGCCAGCAGCCTAAGGCAGGGGATCGCCTACGAGCAGTACGTC.

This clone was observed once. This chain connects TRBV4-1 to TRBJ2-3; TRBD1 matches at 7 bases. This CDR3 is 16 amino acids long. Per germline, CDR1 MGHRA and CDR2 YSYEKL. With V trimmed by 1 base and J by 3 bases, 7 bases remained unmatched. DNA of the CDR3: TGCGCCAGCAGCCAAGTAGCAGGGGGATTTACAGATACGCAGTATTTT. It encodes CASSQVAGGFTDTQYF.

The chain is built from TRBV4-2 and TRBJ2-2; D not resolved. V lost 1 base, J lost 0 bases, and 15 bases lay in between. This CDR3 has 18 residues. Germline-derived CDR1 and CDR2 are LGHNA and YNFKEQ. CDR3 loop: CASSQGSHSFTNTGELFF. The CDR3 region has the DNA TGTGCCAGCAGCCAAGGATCGCACAGCTTCACGAACACCGGGGAGCTGTTTTTT.

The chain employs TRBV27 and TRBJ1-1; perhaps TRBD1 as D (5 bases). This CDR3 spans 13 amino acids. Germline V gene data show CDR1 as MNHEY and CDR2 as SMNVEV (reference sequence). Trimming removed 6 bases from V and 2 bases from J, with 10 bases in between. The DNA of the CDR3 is TGTGCCAGCAGGACAGATAGAAACACTGAAGCTTTCTTT. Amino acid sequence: CASRTDRNTEAFF.

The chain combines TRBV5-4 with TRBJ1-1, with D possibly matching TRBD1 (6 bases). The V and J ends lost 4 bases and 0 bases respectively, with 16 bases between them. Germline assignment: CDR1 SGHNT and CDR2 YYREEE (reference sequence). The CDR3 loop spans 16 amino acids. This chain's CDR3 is CASSPRGSGVNTEAFF. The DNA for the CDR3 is TGTGCCAGCAGCCCCAGGGGATCAGGGGTGAACACTGAAGCTTTCTTT.

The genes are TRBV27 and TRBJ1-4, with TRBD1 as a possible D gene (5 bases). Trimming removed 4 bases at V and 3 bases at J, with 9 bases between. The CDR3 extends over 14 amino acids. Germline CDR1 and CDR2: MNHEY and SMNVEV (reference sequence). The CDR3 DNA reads TGTGCCAGCAGTTCCAGGGATCCTAATGAAAAACTGTTTTTT. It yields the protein CASSSRDPNEKLFF.

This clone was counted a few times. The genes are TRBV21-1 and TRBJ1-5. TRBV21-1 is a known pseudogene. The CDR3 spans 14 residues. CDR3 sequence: CARNPGKSNQPQHF. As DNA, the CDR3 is TGTGCCAGGAACCCGGGGAAGAGCAATCAGCCCCAGCATTTT.

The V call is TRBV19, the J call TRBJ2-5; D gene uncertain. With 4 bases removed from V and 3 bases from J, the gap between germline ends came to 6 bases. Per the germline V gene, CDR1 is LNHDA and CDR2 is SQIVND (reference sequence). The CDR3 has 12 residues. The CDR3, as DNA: TGTGCCAGTAGTAGTTTCGAAGAGACCCAGTACTTC. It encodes CASSSFEETQYF.

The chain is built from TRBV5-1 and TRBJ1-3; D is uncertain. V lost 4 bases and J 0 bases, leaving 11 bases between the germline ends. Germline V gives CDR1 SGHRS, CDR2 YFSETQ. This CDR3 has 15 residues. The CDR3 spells CASSADSTSGNTIYF. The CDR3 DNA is TGCGCCAGCAGCGCGGATAGCACCTCTGGAAACACCATATATTTT. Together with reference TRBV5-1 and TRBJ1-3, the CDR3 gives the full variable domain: KAGVTQTPRYLIKTRGQQVTLSCSPISGHRSVSWYQQTPGQGLQFLFEYFSETQRNKGNFPGRFSGRQFSNSRSEMNVSTLELGDSALYLCASSADSTSGNTIYFGEGSWLTVV.

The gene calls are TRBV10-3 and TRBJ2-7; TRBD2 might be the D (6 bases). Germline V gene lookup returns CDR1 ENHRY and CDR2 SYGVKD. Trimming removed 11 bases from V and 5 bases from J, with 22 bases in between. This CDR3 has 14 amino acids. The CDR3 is CAASGHRVADEQYV. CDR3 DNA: TGTGCCGCCTCGGGCCATCGGGTAGCGGACGAGCAGTACGTC.

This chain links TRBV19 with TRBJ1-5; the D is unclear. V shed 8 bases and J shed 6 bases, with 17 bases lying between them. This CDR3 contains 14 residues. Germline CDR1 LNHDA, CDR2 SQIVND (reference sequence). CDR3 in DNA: TGTGCCAGTCAAAAGACCCACGGGATTCAGCCCCAGCATTTT. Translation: CASQKTHGIQPQHF.

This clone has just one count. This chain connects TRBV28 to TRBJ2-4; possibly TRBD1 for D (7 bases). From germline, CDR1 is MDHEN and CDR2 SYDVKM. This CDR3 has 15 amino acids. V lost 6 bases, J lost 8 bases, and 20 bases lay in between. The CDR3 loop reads CASSIGAGTADIQYF. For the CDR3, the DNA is TGTGCCAGCAGCATTGGGGCGGGGACAGCGGACATTCAGTACTTC.

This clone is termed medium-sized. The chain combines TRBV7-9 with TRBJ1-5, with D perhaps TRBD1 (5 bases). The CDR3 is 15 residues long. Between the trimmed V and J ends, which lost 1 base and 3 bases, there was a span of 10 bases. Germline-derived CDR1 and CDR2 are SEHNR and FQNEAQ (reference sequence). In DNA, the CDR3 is TGTGCCAGCAGCTTAGGTCCAGGGTTCAATCAGCCCCAGCATTTT. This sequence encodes CASSLGPGFNQPQHF.

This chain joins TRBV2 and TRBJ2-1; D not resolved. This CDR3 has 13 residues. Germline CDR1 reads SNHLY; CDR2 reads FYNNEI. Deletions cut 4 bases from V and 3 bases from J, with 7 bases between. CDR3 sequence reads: CASSGGDYNEQFF. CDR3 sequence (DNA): TGTGCCAGCAGTGGCGGTGACTACAATGAGCAGTTCTTC. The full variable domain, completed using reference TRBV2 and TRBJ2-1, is EPEVTQTPSHQVTQMGQEVILRCVPISNHLYFYWYRQILGQKVEFLVSFYNNEISEKSEIFDDQFSVERPDGSNFTLKIRSTKLEDSAMYFCASSGGDYNEQFFGPGTRLTVL.

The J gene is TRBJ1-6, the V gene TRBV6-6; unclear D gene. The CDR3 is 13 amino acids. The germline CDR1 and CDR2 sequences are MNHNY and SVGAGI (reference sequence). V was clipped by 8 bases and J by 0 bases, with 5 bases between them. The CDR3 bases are TGTGCCAGCTCTAGCTCCTATAATTCACCCCTCCACTTT. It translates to CASSSSYNSPLHF.

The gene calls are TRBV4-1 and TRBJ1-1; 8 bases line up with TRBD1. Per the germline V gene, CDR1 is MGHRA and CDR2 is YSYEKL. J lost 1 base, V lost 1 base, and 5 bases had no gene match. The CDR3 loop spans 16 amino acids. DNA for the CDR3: TGCGCCAGCAGCCAAGTCGACAGGGGCCAGAACACTGAAGCTTTCTTT. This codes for CASSQVDRGQNTEAFF.

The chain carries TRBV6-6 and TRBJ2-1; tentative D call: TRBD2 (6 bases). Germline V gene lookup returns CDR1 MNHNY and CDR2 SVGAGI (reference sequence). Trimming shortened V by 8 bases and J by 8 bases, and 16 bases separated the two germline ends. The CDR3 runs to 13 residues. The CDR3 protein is CASSTSWLDEQFF. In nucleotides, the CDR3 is TGTGCCAGCTCGACTAGTTGGCTCGATGAGCAGTTCTTC.